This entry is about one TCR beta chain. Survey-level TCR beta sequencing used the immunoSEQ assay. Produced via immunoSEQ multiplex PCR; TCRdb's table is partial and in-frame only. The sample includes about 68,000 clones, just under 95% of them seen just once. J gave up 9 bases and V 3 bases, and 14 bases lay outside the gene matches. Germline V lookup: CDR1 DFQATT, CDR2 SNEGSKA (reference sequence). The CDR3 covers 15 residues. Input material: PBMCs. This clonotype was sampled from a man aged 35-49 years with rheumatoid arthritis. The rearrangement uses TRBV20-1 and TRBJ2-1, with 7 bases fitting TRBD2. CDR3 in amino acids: CSASPAGVPRSEQFF. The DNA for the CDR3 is TGCAGTGCTAGTCCGGCGGGGGTCCCGCGCAGTGAGCAGTTCTTC.